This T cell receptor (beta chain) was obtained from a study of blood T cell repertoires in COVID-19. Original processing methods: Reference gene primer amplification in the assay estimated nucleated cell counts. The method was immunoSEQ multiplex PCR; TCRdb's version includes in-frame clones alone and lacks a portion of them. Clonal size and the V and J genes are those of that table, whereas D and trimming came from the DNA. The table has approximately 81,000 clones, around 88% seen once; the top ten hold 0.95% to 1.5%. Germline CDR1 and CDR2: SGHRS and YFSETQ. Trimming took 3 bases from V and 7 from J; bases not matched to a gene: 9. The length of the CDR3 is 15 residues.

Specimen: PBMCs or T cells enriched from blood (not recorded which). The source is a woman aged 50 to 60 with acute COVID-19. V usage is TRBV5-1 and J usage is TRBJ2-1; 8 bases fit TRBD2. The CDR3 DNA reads TGCGCCAGCAGCTCCCCCGGGACTAGAAGGAATGAGCAGTTCTTC. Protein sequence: CASSSPGTRRNEQFF.